These T cell receptor beta chains were read from a single sample in a study of OX40 agonist ivuxolimab in advanced cancers. Profiled with immunoSEQ multiplex PCR; TCRdb holds only in-frame clones, not every one. Of some 30,000 clones in the sample, 65% to 75% were seen once. Source: CD4+ or CD8+ T cells sorted from blood, taken in a trial of the OX40 agonist ivuxolimab. The receptors here all came from an adult with an advanced solid tumor such as melanoma, head and neck, liver or kidney cancer. CDR3s include the opening cysteine and the closing phenylalanine or tryptophan. The order of the fields is V gene, J gene, clone size, CDR3 protein. Some rows have no size entry. The others give once, few or many, or a class for an expanded clone.

V gene: TRBV5-1
J gene: TRBJ1-2
clone size: .
CDR3 protein: CASSLGGAEDYTF

V gene: TRBV6-5
J gene: TRBJ2-5
clone size: few
CDR3 protein: CASSSSGEETQYF

V gene: TRBV5-1
J gene: TRBJ2-7
clone size: .
CDR3 protein: CASSLNSYEQYF

V gene: TRBV4-2
J gene: TRBJ2-3
clone size: few
CDR3 protein: CASSQDLRVAAGTQYF

V gene: TRBV10-3
J gene: TRBJ1-5
clone size: hyperexpanded
CDR3 protein: CAISELGQGNQPQHF

V gene: TRBV29-1
J gene: TRBJ2-3
clone size: few
CDR3 protein: CSVDPGQGIDTQYF

V gene: TRBV6-5
J gene: TRBJ2-1
clone size: .
CDR3 protein: CASSPTDNEQFF

V gene: TRBV28
J gene: TRBJ2-7
clone size: once
CDR3 protein: CASSLFRTGSSYEQYF

V gene: TRBV19
J gene: TRBJ1-1
clone size: .
CDR3 protein: CASSSRDRITEAFF

V gene: TRBV5-6
J gene: TRBJ2-7
clone size: .
CDR3 protein: CASSLNLVQGQEQYF

V gene: TRBV19
J gene: TRBJ1-2
clone size: .
CDR3 protein: CASIGGARGYTF